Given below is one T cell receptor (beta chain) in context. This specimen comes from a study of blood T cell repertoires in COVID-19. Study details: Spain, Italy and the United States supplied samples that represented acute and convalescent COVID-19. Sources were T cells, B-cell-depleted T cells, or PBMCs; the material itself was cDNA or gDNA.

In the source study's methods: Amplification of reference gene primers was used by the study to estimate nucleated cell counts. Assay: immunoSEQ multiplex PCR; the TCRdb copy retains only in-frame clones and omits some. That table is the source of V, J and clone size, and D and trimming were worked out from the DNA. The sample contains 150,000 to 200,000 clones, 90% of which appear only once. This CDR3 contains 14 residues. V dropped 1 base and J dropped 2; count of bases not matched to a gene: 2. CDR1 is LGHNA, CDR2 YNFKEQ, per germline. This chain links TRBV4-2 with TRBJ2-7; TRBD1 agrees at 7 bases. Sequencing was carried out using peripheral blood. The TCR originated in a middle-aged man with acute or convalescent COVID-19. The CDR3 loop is CASSQGQGAYEQYF. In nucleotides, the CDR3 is TGTGCCAGCAGCCAAGGTCAGGGGGCCTACGAGCAGTACTTC.